The 18 T cell receptor beta chains below all came from one sample that was sequenced in a study of T cells in Graves' hyperthyroidism and ophthalmopathy. What was amplified from RNA transcripts were TCR beta CDR3 regions. The HTBI primer set was used in a first-round RT-PCR of the TCR CDR3. MiXCR, run by TCRdb on the multiplex PCR reads, gives a single entry per CDR3 protein. This table holds approximately 320,000 distinct CDR3 sequences, around 16% found once. Sequenced material: blood. Receptors originate from a man aged 25 to 40 with Graves' hyperthyroidism.

This clonotype was seen only a few times. This chain links TRBV20-1 with TRBJ2-1, with 10 bases that match TRBD1. This CDR3 is 15 amino acids long. The J segment lost 8 bases and the V segment lost 6 bases, leaving 13 bases of the junction unmatched. Germline V CDR1 and CDR2: DFQATT, SNEGSKA (reference sequence). The CDR3 loop is CSAEDGDRGQHEQFF. In nucleotides, the CDR3 is TGCAGTGCCGAGGATGGGGACAGGGGACAGCATGAGCAGTTCTTC.

This clonotype has at least ten counts. The chain couples TRBV11-3 to TRBJ2-1, with TRBD2 identical over 11 bases. The CDR3 loop spans 15 amino acids. Trimming took 0 bases from V and 11 from J; bases not matched to a gene: 6. Germline-derived CDR1 and CDR2 are SGHNT and YENEEA. The CDR3 protein is CASSLDALAGGQQFF. CDR3 coding DNA: TGTGCCAGCAGCTTAGACGCTCTAGCGGGAGGTCAGCAGTTCTTC. The complete variable domain, with remaining parts taken from reference TRBV11-3 and TRBJ2-1, reads EAGVVQSPRYKIIEKKQPVAFWCNPISGHNTLYWYLQNLGQGPELLIRYENEEAVDDSQLPKDRFSAERLKGVDSTLKIQPAELGDSAVYLCASSLDALAGGQQFFGPGTRLTVL.

V usage is TRBV18 and J usage is TRBJ2-5; 7 bases align to TRBD2. Germline CDR1 is KGHSH and CDR2 is LQKENI. The CDR3 is 14 amino acids. The V and J ends lost 5 bases and 2 bases, in that order; junction bases with no gene match: 5. The CDR3 DNA is TGTGCCAGCTCATCCCAGCGGGGACAAGAGACCCAGTACTTC. It yields the protein CASSSQRGQETQYF.

The sample holds a few counts of this clonotype. The V call is TRBV6-1, the J call TRBJ2-7, with TRBD2 identical over 8 bases. The V gene's germline CDR1 is MNHNS and CDR2 SASEGT. The CDR3 extends over 17 amino acids. V shed 5 bases and J 0 bases; nucleotides not matched to a gene: 12. The CDR3 bases are TGTGCCAGCAGTTATAGTGTCGGGCGGGAGGCCTCCTACGAGCAGTACTTC. It yields the protein CASSYSVGREASYEQYF.

This clonotype was detected many times. This chain joins TRBV28 and TRBJ2-7; D is uncertain. CDR1 is MDHEN and CDR2 is SYDVKM in the germline V gene. CDR3 length equals 14 residues. Trimming removed 6 bases from V and 5 bases from J, with 17 bases in between. The CDR3 reads CASSPVLRPHEQYF. In nucleotides, the CDR3 is TGTGCCAGCAGCCCCGTATTACGGCCACACGAGCAGTACTTC.

This clonotype has ten or more counts. The chain uses TRBV11-2 and TRBJ2-2, with 7 bases lining up with TRBD2. The CDR3 is 15 amino acids. CDR1 is SGHAT and CDR2 is FQNNGV in the germline V gene. J was trimmed by 1 base and V by 3 bases; bases with no gene match: 2. The chain's CDR3 is CASSFAGVNTGELFF. For the CDR3, the DNA is TGTGCCAGCAGCTTTGCGGGGGTGAACACCGGGGAGCTGTTTTTT.

The rearrangement joins TRBV14 to TRBJ2-1; D unresolved. Germline loops: CDR1 SGHDN, CDR2 FVKESK. CDR3 length: 12 amino acids. V was cut by 3 bases and J by 9 bases, with 9 bases left in between. As DNA, the CDR3 is TGTGCCAGCAGCCAGCGCGGCCTTGAGCAGTTCTTC. Amino acids: CASSQRGLEQFF.

The table lists this clonotype with a few counts. CDR3 coding DNA: TGTGCCACCGGGACAGACTCCTACGAGCAGTACTTC. Translation: CATGTDSYEQYF. The rearrangement uses TRBV24-1 and TRBJ2-7, with 7 bases lining up with TRBD1. CDR3 size: 12 residues. The germline V gene has CDR1 KGHDR and CDR2 SFDVKD. With 9 bases clipped from V and 0 bases from J, the junction kept 1 base outside the gene matches.

This clonotype was seen many times. The rearrangement links TRBV2 to TRBJ2-1, with D perhaps matching TRBD2 (6 bases). The CDR3 has 16 residues. Germline V gene sequence: CDR1 SNHLY, CDR2 FYNNEI. The V end lost 3 bases, the J end lost 9 bases, and 21 bases lay between the germline ends. Written as DNA, the CDR3 is TGTGCCAGCAGTGAGTCGGCCGGGAGAGCCAGTAGTGAGCAGTTCTTC. Protein product: CASSESAGRASSEQFF.

On this clonotype itself: A much larger clone lies one base from this, so it may be a read error. The chain is built from TRBV30 and TRBJ2-1; D is possibly TRBD1 (6 bases). Germline values: CDR1 GTSNPN, CDR2 SVGIG (reference sequence). The CDR3 consists of 16 residues. The CDR3 region has the DNA TGTGCCGGGAGTCCTGAACAGGGTAACGTCTACAATGAGCAGTTCTTC. Protein sequence: CAGSPEQGNVYNEQFF. The complete variable domain, with remaining parts taken from reference TRBV30 and TRBJ2-1, reads SQTIHQWPATLVQPVGSPLSLECTVEGTSNPNLYWYRQAAGRGLQLLFYSVGIGQISSEVPQNLSASRPQDRQFILSSKKLLLSDSGFYLCAGSPEQGNVYNEQFFGPGTRLTVL.

This clonotype was detected many times. V is TRBV20-1 and J is TRBJ2-1; the match to TRBD2 covers 9 bases. V dropped 3 bases and J dropped 7; count of bases not matched to a gene: 7. The CDR3 totals 14 residues. Germline CDR1 and CDR2: DFQATT and SNEGSKA (reference sequence). The CDR3 sequence: CSASDAGGRNEQFF. In nucleotides, the CDR3 is TGCAGTGCTAGTGATGCGGGAGGGCGAAATGAGCAGTTCTTC.

V usage is TRBV11-3 and J usage is TRBJ2-1; 7 bases map to TRBD1. In germline, CDR1 is SGHNT, CDR2 YENEEA. This CDR3 region has 12 residues. After removal of 3 bases from V and 9 bases from J, the junction contained 2 bases not matched to a gene. The CDR3 is CASSFRGSEQFF. Here the CDR3 DNA reads TGTGCCAGCAGCTTCAGGGGGAGTGAGCAGTTCTTC.

J is TRBJ1-4 and V is TRBV30; D unclear. With 4 bases removed from V and 8 bases from J, the gap between germline ends came to 17 bases. The CDR3 totals 14 residues. The germline CDR1 and CDR2 sequences are GTSNPN and SVGIG (reference sequence). The CDR3, as DNA: TGTGCCTGGACCGAGGCCGCAGGTGGGGAAAAACTGTTTTTT. Translation gives CAWTEAAGGEKLFF.

This clonotype has ten or more counts. The gene calls are TRBV28 and TRBJ2-7, with 7 bases identical to TRBD2. Germline V gives CDR1 MDHEN, CDR2 SYDVKM. CDR3 length: 16 amino acids. V shed 6 bases and J 2 bases; nucleotides not matched to a gene: 13. CDR3 sequence: CASSPLEGRAPYEQYF. CDR3 nucleotides: TGTGCCAGCAGCCCCCTGGAGGGGAGGGCGCCCTACGAGCAGTACTTC.

This clonotype has a count of ten or more. The V and J genes are TRBV28 and TRBJ1-1; no firm D call. This CDR3 has 13 amino acids. V gave up 8 bases and J gave up 0 bases, with 10 bases separating them. Germline V gene data show CDR1 as MDHEN and CDR2 as SYDVKM. The CDR3 bases are TGTGCCAGCGTTGAGGGCATGAACACTGAAGCTTTCTTT. As protein: CASVEGMNTEAFF.

This clonotype has more than one count but fewer than ten. The CDR3 sequence: CSANSASGNTIYF. The DNA of the CDR3 is TGCAGTGCTAATTCAGCCTCTGGAAACACCATATATTTT. The chain is built from TRBV20-1 and TRBJ1-3; D is unclear. The germline V gene has CDR1 DFQATT and CDR2 SNEGSKA (reference sequence). The length of the CDR3 is 13 residues. Trimming took 4 bases from V and 0 from J, leaving 7 bases between them.

The genes are TRBV15 and TRBJ1-4; D may be TRBD1 (5 bases). The CDR3 sequence is 16 residues long. V lost 11 bases and J lost 0, with 19 bases in between. Germline CDR1 reads LNHNV; CDR2 reads YYDKDF (reference sequence). The CDR3 coding sequence is TGTGCCGCTCAAAGCGGGGGAGGCACAACTAATGAAAAACTGTTTTTT. Residues: CAAQSGGGTTNEKLFF.

This clonotype was observed a few times. The V call is TRBV27, the J call TRBJ2-7; 9 positions agree with TRBD2. The CDR3 is made up of 16 amino acids. Germline V gene sequence: CDR1 MNHEY, CDR2 SMNVEV (reference sequence). The J segment lost 4 bases and the V segment lost 0 bases, leaving 7 bases of the junction unmatched. CDR3 sequence (DNA): TGTGCCAGCAGTTTATCGATGGTAGCGGGAGCTTACGAGCAGTACTTC. It encodes CASSLSMVAGAYEQYF.